The following is a T cell receptor (beta chain) sequence with its context. Profiled with immunoSEQ multiplex PCR; TCRdb holds only in-frame clones, not every one. The sample yields about 63,000 clones, approximately 90% seen once. Germline CDR1 SGHRS, CDR2 YFSETQ. The CDR3 is made up of 13 amino acids. With 2 bases clipped from V and 7 bases from J, the junction kept 3 bases outside the gene matches. This record belongs to a study of OX40 agonist ivuxolimab in advanced cancers. The genes are TRBV5-1 and TRBJ1-1, with 9 bases identical to TRBD1. The clonotype originates from an adult with an advanced solid tumor such as melanoma, head and neck, liver or kidney cancer. This sample comprised CD4+ or CD8+ T cells sorted from blood, obtained in a trial of the OX40 agonist ivuxolimab. CDR3 sequence: CASSFTGGDEAFF. The CDR3 DNA is TGCGCCAGCAGCTTCACAGGGGGCGATGAAGCTTTCTTT.